One sample yielded the 18 T cell receptor beta chains listed below, sequenced in a study of CXCR3-negative and CXCR3-positive naive CD8 T cells. Carrying UMI labels, the TRB cDNA libraries were prepared through 5' RACE. TCRdb reanalyzed the 5' RACE reads and collapses them to one entry per CDR3 protein, without DNA. The sample shows some 150,000 distinct CDR3 sequences, and 0.41% sits with its ten largest clones. These receptors have no known antigen. Study conclusions and caveats: Higher TRB CDR3 hydrophobicity marked CXCR3-positive naive cells relative to CXCR3-negative naive cells.

What was sequenced was naive CXCR3+ CD8+ T cells from blood. The subset here: CD45RO-CCR7+CD27+CD95- naive CD8+ T cells expressing CXCR3 (TNR3+). These TCRs come from a human donor in good health. Some clones in this sample may be carry-over from other donors' samples.

J is TRBJ2-5 and V is TRBV11-2; the TCRdb call, TRBD1, lacks DNA for checking. Germline V gene data show CDR1 as SGHAT and CDR2 as FQNNGV. CDR3 length: 15 residues. The CDR3 is CAGSFGDRDTETQYF.

The V and J genes are TRBV27 and TRBJ2-2. This CDR3 spans 13 amino acids. Germline V gene data show CDR1 as MNHEY and CDR2 as SMNVEV (reference sequence). The CDR3 loop reads CASSFSGTGELFF.

The rearrangement links TRBV7-9 to TRBJ2-7. Germline V CDR1 and CDR2: SEHNR, FQNEAQ (reference sequence). This CDR3 comprises 11 residues. CDR3 loop: CASSSNYEQYF.

J is TRBJ1-1 and V is TRBV6-5; TCRdb's D gene call, TRBD1, goes unchecked for lack of DNA. CDR1 and CDR2 (germline): MNHEY, SVGAGI. CDR3 length equals 16 residues. The CDR3 spells CASSLGTGGTRTEAFF.

The chain carries TRBV7-2 and TRBJ2-7; the TRBD1 assignment by TCRdb is unverifiable without DNA. Germline assignment: CDR1 SGHTA and CDR2 FQGNSA. The CDR3 is 15 amino acids. CDR3 region: CASSPPPGQGSEQYF.

This rearrangement joins TRBV25-1 to TRBJ2-1; the D call from TCRdb, TRBD1, cannot be confirmed without DNA. Germline-derived CDR1 and CDR2 are MGHDK and SYGVNS. The CDR3 totals 13 residues. CDR3 sequence reads: CASSPPGYGEQFF.

V usage is TRBV7-8 and J usage is TRBJ2-5; TCRdb reports TRBD2, a call that lacks DNA to check it against. The germline gives CDR1 SGHVS, CDR2 FQNEAQ. The CDR3 is 15 amino acids. CDR3 residues: CASSYGLAGKETQYF.

V usage is TRBV27 and J usage is TRBJ2-1. The CDR3 runs to 11 residues. In germline, CDR1 is MNHEY, CDR2 SMNVEV (reference sequence). This CDR3 is CASSHYNEQFF.

This chain uses TRBV5-5 with TRBJ2-1. Per the germline V gene, CDR1 is SGHKS and CDR2 is YYEKEE (reference sequence). The CDR3 contains 13 residues. CDR3 amino acids: CASSLSGVDEQFF.

The chain carries TRBV2 and TRBJ2-2; there is no DNA to check the TCRdb D call of TRBD2. The CDR3 loop spans 17 amino acids. Germline CDR1 and CDR2: SNHLY and FYNNEI. The CDR3 here is CASSRTSGGAEIGELFF.

The rearrangement uses TRBV9 and TRBJ2-1; TCRdb designates TRBD2, a call that cannot be tested without DNA. This CDR3 is 15 amino acids long. Per germline, CDR1 SGDLS and CDR2 YYNGEE. The CDR3 is CASSVEQGVYNEQFF.

The CDR3 spells CASSLTFTYAGANVLTF. The rearrangement links TRBV5-1 to TRBJ2-6. The CDR3 totals 17 residues. Germline CDR1 SGHRS, CDR2 YFSETQ.

V is TRBV19 and J is TRBJ2-7; there is no DNA to check the TCRdb D call of TRBD1. The CDR3 has 12 amino acids. CDR1 and CDR2 (germline): LNHDA, SQIVND (reference sequence). The CDR3 here is CASSQGAGEQYF.

The chain joins TRBV5-1 to TRBJ2-2; TCRdb outputs TRBD1, but without DNA this stays unchecked. This CDR3 is 18 amino acids long. Per germline, CDR1 SGHRS and CDR2 YFSETQ. The CDR3 spells CASSFRGGQDSGTGELFF.

The genes are TRBV29-1 and TRBJ1-1. In germline, CDR1 is SQVTM, CDR2 ANQGSEA. The CDR3 runs 11 residues. The CDR3 protein is CSVVENTEAFF.

This sequence joins TRBV29-1 and TRBJ2-7; TCRdb gives TRBD2 as the D gene, but with no DNA this cannot be confirmed. Looked up from germline, CDR1 is SQVTM and CDR2 is ANQGSEA. The CDR3 is 13 residues long. The CDR3 sequence is CSVKTSGGYEQYF.

The J gene is TRBJ2-1, the V gene TRBV6-1. CDR1 MNHNS and CDR2 SASEGT come from the germline V gene. There are 16 residues in the CDR3. The CDR3: CASSAGDPSSYNEQFF.

The chain uses TRBV11-1 and TRBJ2-7; TCRdb's D gene call, TRBD1, goes unchecked for lack of DNA. Germline CDR1 SGHAT, CDR2 FQDESV (reference sequence). The CDR3 spans 14 residues. CDR3 amino acids: CASRPGPGIYEQYF.